The TCR beta chain under discussion was sequenced for a study of cytomegalovirus exposure and HLA in healthy donors. As concerns this clone: The antigen remains undetermined.

Method: immunoSEQ multiplex PCR; TCRdb's copy keeps in-frame clones and lacks some. This table holds around 94,000 clones, about 95% found once. Study-wide findings and caveats: Most TCR sequences proved rare, with some public TCRs found in many donors.

This TCR came from a woman under 30 in good health and CMV-seronegative. The sequenced sample was PBMCs.

The CDR3 reads CAWTPGGTQPQHF. CDR3 DNA: TGTGCCTGGACCCCAGGGGGAACTCAGCCCCAGCATTTT. V gene TRBV30 combines with J gene TRBJ1-5; TRBD1 matches 7 bases. V was clipped by 4 bases and J by 6 bases; unmatched bases: 6. The germline gives CDR1 GTSNPN, CDR2 SVGIG (reference sequence). This CDR3 is 13 amino acids long. The full variable domain, rest sourced from reference TRBV30 and TRBJ1-5, is SQTIHQWPATLVQPVGSPLSLECTVEGTSNPNLYWYRQAAGRGLQLLFYSVGIGQISSEVPQNLSASRPQDRQFILSSKKLLLSDSGFYLCAWTPGGTQPQHFGDGTRLSIL.